Reported below is one T cell receptor beta chain. Donors were grouped by their self-reported clinical history. Up to 2 weeks before entering the study, exposed participants had met a COVID-19 case. These data come from a study of blood T cell repertoires in COVID-19. Across the whole study: PBMCs, B-cell-depleted T cells, or T cells provided the cDNA or gDNA that made up the material.

Sequencing was performed with immunoSEQ multiplex PCR; in TCRdb, only in-frame clones are kept and a portion is missing. In the table there are roughly 200,000 clones, 80% to 90% of which are singletons. The CDR3 contains 17 residues. Trimming at V came to 8 bases and at J to 2 bases, leaving 14 bases not matched to a gene. The germline V gene has CDR1 LNHDA and CDR2 SQIVND (reference sequence). The TCR sequence derives from a woman aged 25 to 39 who had been exposed to COVID-19. The chain recombines TRBV19 with TRBJ2-2; 7 bases agree with TRBD1. The sample consisted of PBMCs or T cells enriched from blood (not recorded which). CDR3 in amino acids: CASSLFSGTDNTGELFF. DNA for the CDR3: TGTGCCAGTTCCCTTTTCTCCGGGACAGATAACACCGGGGAGCTGTTTTTT.